These 9 T cell receptor beta chains were sequenced from one sample in a study of control samples from healthy donors and cancer patients. Method: immunoSEQ multiplex PCR; TCRdb's copy keeps in-frame clones and lacks some. In the table there are approximately 150,000 clones, approximately 93% of which are singletons. Material: blood. The receptors shown here come from a young man in good health.

The V and J genes are TRBV11-2 and TRBJ2-2, with D unclear. Between the trimmed V and J ends, which lost 0 bases and 3 bases, there was a span of 5 bases. The CDR3 runs to 14 residues. CDR1 is SGHAT, CDR2 FQNNGV, per germline. The CDR3, as DNA: TGTGCCAGCAGCTTAGATTTTTACACCGGGGAGCTGTTTTTT. It specifies CASSLDFYTGELFF.

The chain joins TRBV6-4 to TRBJ1-1, with D unresolved. Germline values: CDR1 MRHNA, CDR2 SNTAGT. The CDR3 is 13 residues long. Trimming removed 4 bases from V and 1 base from J, with 7 bases in between. CDR3 nucleotides: TGTGCCAGCAGTGTGGACCCGAACACTGAAGCTTTCTTT. This codes for CASSVDPNTEAFF.

The gene calls are TRBV27 and TRBJ2-7, with a possible D match to TRBD1 (6 bases). The germline V and J ends were trimmed by 8 bases and 6 bases, with 23 bases remaining between them. Germline V gene lookup returns CDR1 MNHEY and CDR2 SMNVEV (reference sequence). This CDR3 comprises 15 residues. CDR3 nucleotide sequence: TGTGCCAGCTCCTCGACCGGGACATGGACGTCCGAGCAGTACTTC. Protein sequence: CASSSTGTWTSEQYF.

V gene TRBV12-3 or TRBV12-4 combines with J gene TRBJ2-7; no definite D call. With 4 bases removed from V and 5 bases from J, the gap between germline ends came to 9 bases. The CDR3 loop spans 12 amino acids. The CDR3 DNA is TGTGCCAGCAGTTCATGGGCCAACGAGCAGTACTTC. It codes for CASSSWANEQYF.

The chain links TRBV30 to TRBJ2-7; D gene unclear. Trimming removed 4 bases at V and 2 bases at J, with 6 bases between. CDR1 and CDR2 from the germline V gene are GTSNPN and SVGIG (reference sequence). This CDR3 region has 11 residues. The chain's CDR3 is CAWKETYEQYF. Written as DNA, the CDR3 is TGTGCCTGGAAGGAGACCTACGAGCAGTACTTC.

This chain joins TRBV10-3 and TRBJ2-3; D is unclear. Deletions cut 2 bases from V and 0 bases from J, with 9 bases between. The CDR3 length is 15 residues. In germline, CDR1 is ENHRY, CDR2 SYGVKD. Written as DNA, the CDR3 is TGTGCCATCAGTGAGATGCTTACTAGCACAGATACGCAGTATTTT. Translated, it gives CAISEMLTSTDTQYF.

This clone was counted a single time. The V gene is TRBV5-6, the J gene TRBJ1-6, with 12 bases lining up with TRBD1. The V gene's germline CDR1 is SGHDT and CDR2 YYEEEE. With V trimmed by 2 bases and J by 7 bases, 4 bases remained unmatched. CDR3 length: 16 residues. CDR3 sequence: CASSFGTGGLNSPLHF. The CDR3 DNA reads TGTGCCAGCAGCTTCGGGACAGGGGGCTTGAATTCACCCCTCCACTTT. The entire variable domain, with the rest obtained from reference TRBV5-6 and TRBJ1-6, is as follows: DAGVTQSPTHLIKTRGQQVTLRCSPKSGHDTVSWYQQALGQGPQFIFQYYEEEERQRGNFPDRFSGHQFPNYSSELNVNALLLGDSALYLCASSFGTGGLNSPLHFGNGTRLTVT.

This clone was observed once. The gene calls are TRBV3-1 (or the pseudogene TRBV3-2) and TRBJ1-3; the D is unclear. V shed 0 bases and J shed 0 bases, with 6 bases lying between them. The germline V gene has CDR1 LGHDT and CDR2 YNNKEL (reference sequence). This CDR3 has 15 amino acids. The CDR3 DNA reads as TGTGCCAGCAGCCAAGATCTTAACTCTGGAAACACCATATATTTT. Translating gives CASSQDLNSGNTIYF.

This sequence joins TRBV7-8 and TRBJ1-1; TRBD1 might be the D (6 bases). Germline V gene lookup returns CDR1 SGHVS and CDR2 FQNEAQ. Trimming pared 5 bases from V and 11 bases from J, leaving 21 bases between. This CDR3 is 14 amino acids long. The CDR3 region has the DNA TGTGCCAGCAGCCCCGGGGGGCCAGGCCTGGGGGCTTTCTTT. Protein: CASSPGGPGLGAFF.